A single sample is the source of the 16 T cell receptor beta chains below, sequenced in a study of OX40 agonist ivuxolimab in advanced cancers. The method was immunoSEQ multiplex PCR; TCRdb's version includes in-frame clones alone and lacks a portion of them. The data contain tens of thousands of clones, 86% of them seen just once; the ten biggest clones take up roughly 0.5%. The sequenced sample was CD4+ or CD8+ T cells sorted from blood, obtained in a trial of the OX40 agonist ivuxolimab. The receptors shown here come from an adult with an advanced solid tumor such as melanoma, head and neck, liver or kidney cancer.

The chain employs TRBV4-3 and TRBJ2-7, with no clear D. The germline CDR1 and CDR2 sequences are LGHNA and YSLEER. V was trimmed by 4 bases and J by 0 bases, leaving 10 bases between them. The CDR3 length is 14 residues. The CDR3 loop reads CASSLSAYSYEQYF. CDR3 nucleotides: TGCGCCAGCAGCCTCTCAGCCTACTCCTACGAGCAGTACTTC.

The chain combines TRBV7-6 with TRBJ2-1, with a tentative D call TRBD2 (6 bases). Trimming took off 3 bases at V and 5 bases at J, with 17 bases between the two ends. The CDR3 consists of 16 residues. The V gene's germline CDR1 is SGHVS and CDR2 FNYEAQ. The CDR3 here is CASSLDPWRGDNEQFF. Written as DNA, the CDR3 is TGTGCCAGCAGCTTGGATCCTTGGCGGGGAGACAATGAGCAGTTCTTC.

This rearrangement joins TRBV2 to TRBJ2-1; a weak D match, TRBD1 (5 bases). Trimming pared 3 bases from V and 14 bases from J, leaving 17 bases between. There are 13 residues in the CDR3. CDR1 is SNHLY, CDR2 FYNNEI, per germline. CDR3 nucleotide sequence: TGTGCCAGCAGTGATAGGGGTGAAGGGTGGAAGTTCTTC. Translation gives CASSDRGEGWKFF.

The CDR3 DNA reads TGTGCCAGCAATCTGGAAGAGACCCAGTACTTC. Translated, it gives CASNLEETQYF. The chain has TRBV6-1 and TRBJ2-5; D is unresolved. CDR3 length equals 11 residues. CDR1 and CDR2 from the germline V gene are MNHNS and SASEGT. V dropped 7 bases and J dropped 3 bases, with 6 bases sitting between them.

This clone was counted once. V and J are TRBV30 and TRBJ2-7, with TRBD1 matching over 9 bases. The CDR3 covers 13 residues. Germline-derived CDR1 and CDR2 are GTSNPN and SVGIG (reference sequence). V shed 7 bases, J shed 7 bases, and the junction held 11 bases outside the gene matches. The CDR3 sequence: CASGGGTGREQYF. The CDR3 nucleotides read TGTGCCTCGGGAGGTGGGACAGGGAGAGAGCAGTACTTC. The variable domain in full, with the rest retrieved from reference TRBV30 and TRBJ2-7, is SQTIHQWPATLVQPVGSPLSLECTVEGTSNPNLYWYRQAAGRGLQLLFYSVGIGQISSEVPQNLSASRPQDRQFILSSKKLLLSDSGFYLCASGGGTGREQYFGPGTRLTVT.

The CDR3 reads CASSGQGPNYGYTF. In DNA form, the CDR3 reads TGTGCCAGCAGCGGACAGGGACCTAACTATGGCTACACCTTC. The V and J genes are TRBV2 and TRBJ1-2; 8 bases are shared with TRBD1. The CDR3 consists of 14 residues. CDR1 is SNHLY and CDR2 is FYNNEI in the germline V gene. Trimming at V came to 6 bases and at J to 0 bases, leaving 3 bases not matched to a gene.

In this sample, this clone turned up once. The chain recombines TRBV9 with TRBJ2-6; D might be TRBD2 (6 bases). Germline CDR1 reads SGDLS; CDR2 reads YYNGEE. The CDR3 totals 16 residues. The germline V and J ends were trimmed by 0 bases and 2 bases, with 9 bases remaining between them. This CDR3 reads CASSVGGVPGANVLTF. The CDR3 coding sequence is TGTGCCAGCAGCGTAGGGGGGGTCCCTGGGGCCAACGTCCTGACTTTC.

This rearrangement joins TRBV2 to TRBJ2-1; a possible D gene is TRBD2 (5 bases). CDR1 is SNHLY, CDR2 FYNNEI, per germline. The CDR3 sequence is 12 residues long. V was shortened by 7 bases and J by 7 bases, with 11 bases between the two germline ends. The CDR3 loop is CASTERGNEQFF. The CDR3 DNA reads as TGTGCCAGCACCGAACGAGGGAATGAGCAGTTCTTC.

The chain links TRBV7-2 to TRBJ2-1; D is unresolved. V was pared by 3 bases and J by 6 bases, with 9 bases between. This CDR3 is 13 amino acids long. Germline loops: CDR1 SGHTA, CDR2 FQGNSA. The CDR3 bases are TGTGCCAGCAGCTTTCGGGCTAGCAATGAGCAGTTCTTC. Translation: CASSFRASNEQFF.

This chain connects TRBV29-1 to TRBJ2-1, with 12 bases identical to TRBD2. V gave up 6 bases and J gave up 6 bases; unmatched junction bases: 12. The CDR3 totals 16 residues. The V gene's germline CDR1 is SQVTM and CDR2 ANQGSEA. Written as DNA, the CDR3 is TGCAGCGTCCTTCTTGGGACTAGCGGGTTCTCCAATGAGCAGTTCTTC. Translating it yields CSVLLGTSGFSNEQFF.

The chain combines TRBV6-5 with TRBJ2-1; D call uncertain. This CDR3 comprises 13 residues. Germline CDR1 reads MNHEY; CDR2 reads SVGAGI. Trimming cost V 3 bases and J 10 bases, with 13 bases left between them. The CDR3 nucleotides read TGTGCCAGCAGTTATTATCAGCTAGACGAGCAGTTCTTC. This gives the protein CASSYYQLDEQFF.

The chain couples TRBV15 to TRBJ2-2; 11 bases map to TRBD2. Germline assignment: CDR1 LNHNV and CDR2 YYDKDF (reference sequence). CDR3 length equals 18 residues. Trimming took 0 bases from V and 3 from J; bases not matched to a gene: 6. CDR3 region: CATSRELAGGVDTGELFF. DNA of the CDR3: TGTGCCACCAGCAGAGAATTAGCGGGAGGGGTGGACACCGGGGAGCTGTTTTTT.

The V call is TRBV7-9, the J call TRBJ2-1, with 9 bases fitting TRBD1. V dropped 5 bases and J dropped 8; count of bases not matched to a gene: 7. CDR1 and CDR2 from the germline V gene are SEHNR and FQNEAQ (reference sequence). This CDR3 is 14 amino acids long. The CDR3 sequence is CASSRTGGRDEQFF. The CDR3 nucleotides read TGTGCCAGCAGCCGCACAGGGGGCAGGGATGAGCAGTTCTTC.

The rearrangement uses TRBV28 and TRBJ1-5, with D possibly matching TRBD1 (6 bases). The V gene lost 11 bases and the J gene lost 2 bases, with 16 bases spanning the gap. In germline, CDR1 is MDHEN, CDR2 SYDVKM. This CDR3 is built from 14 residues. CDR3 sequence reads: CACHTGMGNQPQHF. In DNA form, the CDR3 reads TGTGCCTGCCATACAGGGATGGGCAATCAGCCCCAGCATTTT.

The CDR3 reads CASSRTSGYEQYF. The CDR3 DNA is TGTGCCAGCAGTCGGACTAGCGGTTACGAGCAGTACTTC. This chain uses TRBV6-5 with TRBJ2-7; 10 positions match TRBD2. V dropped 5 bases and J dropped 4; count of bases not matched to a gene: 2. Per the germline V gene, CDR1 is MNHEY and CDR2 is SVGAGI. The CDR3 totals 13 residues.

V is TRBV10-1 and J is TRBJ2-1; 9 bases match TRBD2. V lost 3 bases and J lost 10; bases outside the gene matches: 16. There are 17 residues in the CDR3. Germline lookup yields CDR1 WNHNN and CDR2 SYGVQD (reference sequence). CDR3 protein: CASSELAGAPTIGEQFF. CDR3 DNA sequence: TGCGCCAGCAGTGAATTAGCGGGGGCCCCCACAATCGGAGAGCAGTTCTTC.